Below, 30 T cell receptor beta chains from the same sample are listed, as sequenced in a study of human thymus T cells. Thymus was obtained from resections taken during corrective heart surgery. Data came from immunoSEQ multiplex PCR; TCRdb stores just in-frame clones and leaves some out. Of some 78,000 clones listed, 90% to 97% are singletons. Sequencing was done on a sample of thymus tissue. Receptors originate from a boy in the first two years of life with a congenital heart defect but otherwise immunologically healthy.

The chain is built from TRBV5-4 and TRBJ1-2; D is unclear. CDR3 length equals 15 residues. Germline V lookup: CDR1 SGHNT, CDR2 YYREEE (reference sequence). V lost 1 base and J 7 bases, leaving 17 bases between the germline ends. CDR3 nucleotides: TGTGCCAGCAGCTTGCCCAAGGGCCGGCCCTCTGGCTACACCTTC. This codes for CASSLPKGRPSGYTF. The full variable domain, completed using reference TRBV5-4 and TRBJ1-2, is ETGVTQSPTHLIKTRGQQVTLRCSSQSGHNTVSWYQQALGQGPQFIFQYYREEENGRGNFPPRFSGLQFPNYSSELNVNALELDDSALYLCASSLPKGRPSGYTFGSGTRLTVV.

V gene TRBV4-1 combines with J gene TRBJ1-2, with D unresolved. Germline CDR1 MGHRA, CDR2 YSYEKL. This CDR3 comprises 12 residues. V shed 0 bases and J shed 6 bases, with 5 bases lying between them. CDR3 amino acids: CASSQEANGYTF. DNA for the CDR3: TGCGCCAGCAGCCAAGAGGCCAATGGCTACACCTTC.

The gene calls are TRBV7-2 and TRBJ2-4; a weak D match, TRBD2 (6 bases). V dropped 3 bases and J dropped 0 bases, with 15 bases sitting between them. The germline gives CDR1 SGHTA, CDR2 FQGNSA. The CDR3 has 17 residues. The CDR3 DNA reads TGTGCCAGCAGCTTCAGGGACTCCTTCCTAGCCAAAAACATTCAGTACTTC. Residues: CASSFRDSFLAKNIQYF.

The J gene is TRBJ2-1, the V gene TRBV12-5; perhaps TRBD2 as D (5 bases). V lost 7 bases and J 3 bases, leaving 13 bases between the germline ends. The germline CDR1 and CDR2 sequences are LGHNT and FRNRAP. This CDR3 spans 14 amino acids. This CDR3 is CASAPRGDYNEQFF. The DNA of the CDR3 is TGTGCTAGTGCCCCTCGGGGTGACTACAATGAGCAGTTCTTC.

This clone is a singleton in its sample. The V call is TRBV10-3, the J call TRBJ2-3; D not resolved. The CDR3 contains 13 residues. Germline loops: CDR1 ENHRY, CDR2 SYGVKD. V lost 7 bases to trimming and J lost 2 bases, with 10 bases between them. CDR3 bases: TGTGCCATCAAGTTCTCCCCCACAGATACGCAGTATTTT. It codes for CAIKFSPTDTQYF.

The chain links TRBV6-9 to TRBJ2-5, with unresolved D. This CDR3 has 11 amino acids. Germline V gene lookup returns CDR1 MNHGY and CDR2 SVAAGI. Trimming stripped 9 bases from V and 5 bases from J, with 10 bases between. The CDR3 region is CAREFKETQYF. For the CDR3, the DNA is TGTGCCAGGGAGTTTAAGGAGACCCAGTACTTC.

The chain combines TRBV7-2 with TRBJ2-1; D remains ambiguous. Per the germline V gene, CDR1 is SGHTA and CDR2 is FQGNSA. Trimming took 5 bases from V and 6 from J, leaving 14 bases between them. The CDR3 length is 14 residues. This chain's CDR3 is CASSPEGVSNEQFF. Written as DNA, the CDR3 is TGTGCCAGCAGCCCAGAAGGTGTTAGCAATGAGCAGTTCTTC.

The chain carries TRBV20-1 and TRBJ2-7, with 8 bases fitting TRBD2. This CDR3 contains 11 residues. Germline assignment: CDR1 DFQATT and CDR2 SNEGSKA (reference sequence). V was pared by 7 bases and J by 6 bases, with 5 bases of the junction left unmatched. The CDR3 loop reads CSGPGGSEQYF. CDR3 coding DNA: TGCAGTGGCCCGGGAGGGAGCGAGCAGTACTTC.

This chain links TRBV19 with TRBJ2-5; D is unresolved. This CDR3 contains 13 residues. Germline-derived CDR1 and CDR2 are LNHDA and SQIVND (reference sequence). V lost 6 bases, J lost 1 base, and 9 bases lay in between. The CDR3 nucleotides read TGTGCCAGTAGGTCCGGGTTCCAAGAGACCCAGTACTTC. It yields the protein CASRSGFQETQYF.

The chain employs TRBV7-2 and TRBJ2-7; D is uncertain. The CDR3 is 10 amino acids. Germline V CDR1 and CDR2: SGHTA, FQGNSA. Trimming removed 1 base from V and 6 bases from J, with 1 base in between. CDR3 bases: TGTGCCAGCAGCTTAGGCGAGCAGTACTTC. Its translation is CASSLGEQYF.

The rearrangement links TRBV11-3 to TRBJ2-1; D is unresolved. The CDR3 is made up of 17 amino acids. Germline CDR1 reads SGHNT; CDR2 reads YENEEA. V was clipped by 4 bases and J by 9 bases, with 25 bases between them. The CDR3 coding sequence is TGTGCCAGCAGCTCGTTAGGTGTGACTCCCAAAGGAGTTGAGCAGTTCTTC. This translates into CASSSLGVTPKGVEQFF.

V usage is TRBV7-9 and J usage is TRBJ2-1; TRBD2 matches at 12 bases. The CDR3 contains 15 residues. The junction had 6 bases not matched to a gene; V was cut back by 4 bases and J by 8 bases. Looked up from germline, CDR1 is SEHNR and CDR2 is FQNEAQ (reference sequence). The CDR3 sequence is CASSYRLAGVHEQFF. As DNA, the CDR3 is TGTGCCAGCAGCTACCGACTAGCGGGAGTCCATGAGCAGTTCTTC. Full variable domain (missing parts from reference TRBV7-9 and TRBJ2-1): DTGVSQNPRHKITKRGQNVTFRCDPISEHNRLYWYRQTLGQGPEFLTYFQNEAQLEKSRLLSDRFSAERPKGSFSTLEIQRTEQGDSAMYLCASSYRLAGVHEQFFGPGTRLTVL.

The chain combines TRBV5-1 with TRBJ2-5; 12 bases are shared with TRBD2. Trimming removed 4 bases from V and 5 bases from J; junction bases left unmatched: 9. Per germline, CDR1 SGHRS and CDR2 YFSETQ. There are 16 residues in the CDR3. The CDR3 here is CASSPRLAGEWETQYF. The CDR3 DNA reads as TGCGCCAGCAGCCCCCGACTAGCGGGGGAGTGGGAGACCCAGTACTTC.

Here the CDR3 DNA reads TGTGCCAGCAGCAAATTGACAGGGAAAAGGGACTATGGCTACACCTTC. Its protein is CASSKLTGKRDYGYTF. The rearrangement joins TRBV21-1 to TRBJ1-2; the D call of TRBD1 is as the table states it, not checked on the DNA. TRBV21-1 is described as a pseudogene. The CDR3 is 16 residues long.

The chain has TRBV27 and TRBJ2-2; the match to TRBD1 covers 7 bases. This CDR3 has 15 amino acids. CDR1 is MNHEY and CDR2 is SMNVEV in the germline V gene (reference sequence). The V and J ends lost 4 bases and 2 bases, in that order; junction bases with no gene match: 4. This CDR3 reads CASSSRQGNTGELFF. CDR3 bases: TGTGCCAGCAGTTCAAGACAGGGTAACACCGGGGAGCTGTTTTTT.

The chain carries TRBV28 and TRBJ2-7; 9 positions match TRBD1. The length of the CDR3 is 15 residues. The ends lost 2 bases at V and 3 bases at J; junction bases unmatched: 5. Germline CDR1 reads MDHEN; CDR2 reads SYDVKM. The CDR3 protein is CASSLEGQGYYEQYF. CDR3 nucleotide sequence: TGTGCCAGCAGTTTAGAGGGACAGGGCTACTACGAGCAGTACTTC.

In DNA, the CDR3 is TGTGCCAGCAGTTTAAAGACCCCTCCTCGGGAAGAAAAACTGTTTTTT. Translation gives CASSLKTPPREEKLFF. V is TRBV28 and J is TRBJ1-4; D is ambiguous. The CDR3 is 16 residues long. The ends were cut back, 2 bases at V and 8 bases at J, with 18 bases in the middle. Germline V gives CDR1 MDHEN, CDR2 SYDVKM.

In this sample, this clone turned up a few times. The chain joins TRBV6-4 to TRBJ1-5; D remains ambiguous. CDR1 and CDR2 (germline): MRHNA, SNTAGT. The CDR3 is 13 amino acids. The V gene lost 5 bases and the J gene lost 5 bases, with 10 bases spanning the gap. CDR3 residues: CASSSESDQPQHF. DNA for the CDR3: TGTGCCAGCAGTTCCGAGAGTGATCAGCCCCAGCATTTT.

This clone was seen once. The rearrangement links TRBV11-2 to TRBJ2-4; D not resolved. This CDR3 is 15 amino acids long. V lost 5 bases to trimming and J lost 2 bases, with 13 bases between them. The germline gives CDR1 SGHAT, CDR2 FQNNGV. The CDR3 here is CASSPRPRSKNIQYF. The CDR3 nucleotides read TGTGCCAGCAGCCCCCGACCAAGGTCCAAAAACATTCAGTACTTC.

J is TRBJ1-2 and V is TRBV19, with D uncertain. The CDR3 spans 14 residues. Per the germline V gene, CDR1 is LNHDA and CDR2 is SQIVND (reference sequence). Trimming left V 2 bases short and J 0 bases short, with 7 bases between. The chain's CDR3 is CASSIFGANYGYTF. The CDR3 DNA is TGTGCCAGTAGTATATTCGGGGCTAACTATGGCTACACCTTC.

The J gene is TRBJ2-1, the V gene TRBV6-5, with 10 bases fitting TRBD2. The V gene's germline CDR1 is MNHEY and CDR2 SVGAGI. The CDR3 is made up of 15 amino acids. V shed 5 bases, J shed 5 bases, and the junction held 6 bases outside the gene matches. The CDR3 loop is CASSKRLAGNNEQFF. DNA of the CDR3: TGTGCCAGCAGTAAGCGACTAGCGGGTAACAATGAGCAGTTCTTC.

The chain employs TRBV4-2 and TRBJ2-3; 14 bases match TRBD2. The CDR3 loop spans 17 amino acids. Trimming at V came to 4 bases and at J to 1 base, leaving 4 bases not matched to a gene. CDR1 is LGHNA, CDR2 YNFKEQ, per germline. The CDR3 region has the DNA TGTGCCAGCAGCCTGGGACTAGCGGGGGTCCGCACAGATACGCAGTATTTT. Encoded protein: CASSLGLAGVRTDTQYF.

The rearrangement uses TRBV14 and TRBJ1-6; D might be TRBD1 (5 bases). The CDR3 runs to 18 residues. Germline V gene lookup returns CDR1 SGHDN and CDR2 FVKESK. Trimming took 0 bases from V and 9 from J, leaving 21 bases between them. The CDR3 DNA is TGTGCCAGCAGCCAAGAGGCTCAGGGATTGACCGAGAGTTCACCCCTCCACTTT. Amino acid sequence: CASSQEAQGLTESSPLHF.

J is TRBJ1-4 and V is TRBV15, with 7 nucleotides matching TRBD1. The V and J ends lost 3 bases and 0 bases, in that order; junction bases with no gene match: 16. This CDR3 has 20 residues. Germline-derived CDR1 and CDR2 are LNHNV and YYDKDF (reference sequence). CDR3 in DNA: TGTGCCACCAGCAGGGGCATCCCGGGACAGTCTTTGTCAACTAATGAAAAACTGTTTTTT. It translates to CATSRGIPGQSLSTNEKLFF. The variable domain in full, with the rest retrieved from reference TRBV15 and TRBJ1-4, is DAMVIQNPRYQVTQFGKPVTLSCSQTLNHNVMYWYQQKSSQAPKLLFHYYDKDFNNEADTPDNFQSRRPNTSFCFLDIRSPGLGDTAMYLCATSRGIPGQSLSTNEKLFFGSGTQLSVL.

The chain uses TRBV10-3 and TRBJ2-2; D is possibly TRBD1 (6 bases). V lost 2 bases, J lost 3 bases, and 16 bases lay in between. CDR1 and CDR2 from the germline V gene are ENHRY and SYGVKD. This CDR3 contains 17 residues. The CDR3 DNA follows: TGTGCCATCAGTGAGGTCTTACAGGGAAGAGACACCGGGGAGCTGTTTTTT. Protein sequence: CAISEVLQGRDTGELFF.

This clone was recorded once. The chain joins TRBV7-2 to TRBJ2-5; 11 bases align to TRBD2. The CDR3 covers 16 residues. Trimming cost V 3 bases and J 4 bases; bases outside gene matches: 7. The germline gives CDR1 SGHTA, CDR2 FQGNSA. The chain's CDR3 is CASSFVSGGAGETQYF. As DNA, the CDR3 is TGTGCCAGCAGCTTTGTTAGCGGGGGGGCGGGAGAGACCCAGTACTTC.

This chain uses TRBV5-5 with TRBJ2-3; D gene ambiguous. The V end was cut by 0 bases, the J end by 4 bases, with 6 bases between. The length of the CDR3 is 13 residues. Per germline, CDR1 SGHKS and CDR2 YYEKEE (reference sequence). CDR3 in amino acids: CASSLGGPDTQYF. The DNA of the CDR3 is TGTGCCAGCAGCTTGGGAGGACCAGATACGCAGTATTTT. The whole variable domain, filled in from reference TRBV5-5 and TRBJ2-3, reads DAGVTQSPTHLIKTRGQQVTLRCSPISGHKSVSWYQQVLGQGPQFIFQYYEKEERGRGNFPDRFSARQFPNYSSELNVNALLLGDSALYLCASSLGGPDTQYFGPGTRLTVL.

The rearrangement joins TRBV7-2 to TRBJ2-7; 7 nucleotides line up with TRBD2. The CDR3 loop spans 16 amino acids. Germline CDR1 SGHTA, CDR2 FQGNSA. V lost 1 base, J lost 3 bases, and 9 bases stayed unmatched. In nucleotides, the CDR3 is TGTGCCAGCAGCTTAGGATGGACTAGTATCCGCTACGAGCAGTACTTC. Protein: CASSLGWTSIRYEQYF.

The V call is TRBV25-1, the J call TRBJ2-1, with D perhaps given as TRBD1 or TRBD2 (5 bases each). The length of the CDR3 is 17 residues. Trimming took off 3 bases at V and 2 bases at J, with 17 bases between the two ends. Per germline, CDR1 MGHDK and CDR2 SYGVNS. The CDR3 bases are TGTGCCAGCAGTGACGGGGTCAGGGAACCCACCTACAATGAGCAGTTCTTC. This translates into CASSDGVREPTYNEQFF. The full variable domain, in which reference TRBV25-1 and TRBJ2-1 provide the parts outside the CDR3, is EADIYQTPRYLVIGTGKKITLECSQTMGHDKMYWYQQDPGMELHLIHYSYGVNSTEKGDLSSESTVSRIRTEHFPLTLESARPSHTSQYLCASSDGVREPTYNEQFFGPGTRLTVL.

This clone was counted a single time. This chain joins TRBV11-3 and TRBJ2-7, with TRBD1 identical over 9 bases. This CDR3 has 15 residues. Germline loops: CDR1 SGHNT, CDR2 YENEEA. With V trimmed by 4 bases and J by 1 base, 5 bases remained unmatched. The CDR3 is CASSSNGTGSYEQYF. In DNA, the CDR3 is TGTGCCAGCAGCTCAAATGGGACAGGGTCCTACGAGCAGTACTTC.